Below, 19 T cell receptor beta chains from the same sample are listed, as sequenced in a study of T-cell memory formation after mild COVID-19. TCRdb processed the 5' RACE reads anew with MiXCR; each CDR3 protein has one entry. The sample holds about 350,000 distinct CDR3 sequences, approximately 29% seen once. The material sequenced was PBMCs or a T cell subset sorted from them (not recorded which). Receptors originate from an adult woman who had mild COVID-19 (a few samples of this study predate the infection). Cell type and time point are not known.

The chain carries TRBV30 and TRBJ1-3, with D perhaps matching TRBD1 (5 bases). V lost 3 bases to trimming and J lost 3 bases, with 21 bases between them. The CDR3 has 17 amino acids. CDR1 and CDR2 (germline): GTSNPN, SVGIG (reference sequence). The CDR3 nucleotides are TGTGCCTGGAGCCCATTGCTGGGGCAGCGGCTTGGAAACACCATATATTTT. It yields the protein CAWSPLLGQRLGNTIYF.

In this sample, this clonotype turned up a few times. The chain is built from TRBV2 and TRBJ2-7; 14 bases fit TRBD2. Germline trimming cut 5 bases from V and 8 bases from J; bases unmatched to any gene: 5. The CDR3 is made up of 14 amino acids. Germline CDR1 reads SNHLY; CDR2 reads FYNNEI. The CDR3 coding sequence is TGTGCCAGCAGTCCGACTAGCGGGGGGGCGCAGCAGTACTTC. Its translation: CASSPTSGGAQQYF.

The chain recombines TRBV12-3 or TRBV12-4 with TRBJ1-5; 8 bases are shared with TRBD1. The CDR3 covers 15 residues. The J segment lost 1 base and the V segment lost 7 bases, leaving 6 bases of the junction unmatched. CDR3 DNA: TGTGCCAGCACCAGGGACAGGACGAGCAATCAGCCCCAGCATTTT. Encoded protein: CASTRDRTSNQPQHF.

This clonotype was found a few times. This chain joins TRBV20-1 and TRBJ2-7; 7 bases align to TRBD2. V shed 6 bases and J 2 bases; nucleotides not matched to a gene: 7. The CDR3 is 13 amino acids. Germline loops: CDR1 DFQATT, CDR2 SNEGSKA (reference sequence). The CDR3 sequence: CSANGLVTYEQYF. The DNA of the CDR3 is TGCAGTGCAAACGGACTAGTTACCTACGAGCAGTACTTC.

The V gene is TRBV5-1, the J gene TRBJ2-1; TRBD2 matches 11 bases. The CDR3 totals 15 residues. Per germline, CDR1 SGHRS and CDR2 YFSETQ. Trimming at V came to 0 bases and at J to 7 bases, leaving 3 bases not matched to a gene. The CDR3 coding sequence is TGCGCCAGCAGCTTGGCCCTAGCGGGGGGTAATGAGCAGTTCTTC. Amino acids: CASSLALAGGNEQFF.

This clonotype has at least ten counts. This chain joins TRBV29-1 and TRBJ2-1; TRBD2 matches at 7 bases. This CDR3 contains 14 residues. Germline V gene sequence: CDR1 SQVTM, CDR2 ANQGSEA. The junction had 3 bases not matched to a gene; V was cut back by 4 bases and J by 0 bases. This CDR3 reads CSVVGGSSYNEQFF. CDR3 DNA sequence: TGCAGCGTTGTAGGCGGGAGCTCCTACAATGAGCAGTTCTTC.

The V call is TRBV20-1, the J call TRBJ2-5, with D maybe TRBD1 (5 bases). V dropped 3 bases and J dropped 5 bases, with 13 bases sitting between them. CDR3 length: 13 amino acids. The germline V gene has CDR1 DFQATT and CDR2 SNEGSKA (reference sequence). The CDR3 DNA follows: TGCAGTGCTAGCCAGACAGCTGAGGAGACCCAGTACTTC. This translates into CSASQTAEETQYF.

The sample holds a few counts of this clonotype. CDR3 amino acids: CASSLIGTQGGEQYF. CDR3 nucleotides: TGCGCCAGCTCCCTAATCGGGACTCAAGGGGGGGAGCAGTACTTC. The chain carries TRBV5-1 and TRBJ2-7, with D possibly called TRBD1 or TRBD2 (6 bases each). The CDR3 runs to 15 residues. The V end was cut by 7 bases, the J end by 7 bases, with 24 bases between. Germline V CDR1 and CDR2: SGHRS, YFSETQ. Looking up the rest from reference TRBV5-1 and TRBJ2-7 gives the full variable domain: KAGVTQTPRYLIKTRGQQVTLSCSPISGHRSVSWYQQTPGQGLQFLFEYFSETQRNKGNFPGRFSGRQFSNSRSEMNVSTLELGDSALYLCASSLIGTQGGEQYFGPGTRLTVT.

This clonotype was detected a few times. V is TRBV30 and J is TRBJ1-2; D not certain. Trimming cost V 3 bases and J 6 bases, with 11 bases left between them. CDR3 length: 12 residues. CDR1 is GTSNPN, CDR2 SVGIG, per germline (reference sequence). CDR3: CAWRRGVNGYTF. Here the CDR3 DNA reads TGTGCCTGGAGGCGGGGAGTAAATGGCTACACCTTC.

The chain links TRBV9 to TRBJ1-2, with unresolved D. The V and J ends lost 5 bases and 3 bases respectively, with 11 bases between them. Germline values: CDR1 SGDLS, CDR2 YYNGEE. The length of the CDR3 is 13 residues. This CDR3 reads CASSGQRDYGYTF. For the CDR3, the DNA is TGTGCCAGCAGTGGGCAACGGGACTATGGCTACACCTTC.

This clonotype was counted ten times or more. This chain uses TRBV6-6 with TRBJ2-4, with 8 bases identical to TRBD2. The V and J ends lost 6 bases and 1 base, in that order; junction bases with no gene match: 5. The CDR3 runs 15 residues. The germline CDR1 and CDR2 sequences are MNHNY and SVGAGI (reference sequence). CDR3 nucleotides: TGTGCCAGCAGGCGGGGGGAAGGGGCCAAAAACATTCAGTACTTC. It specifies CASRRGEGAKNIQYF.

The chain is built from TRBV5-1 and TRBJ2-3; D unclear. CDR3 length: 15 residues. The germline V and J ends were trimmed by 0 bases and 0 bases, with 8 bases remaining between them. CDR1 and CDR2 from the germline V gene are SGHRS and YFSETQ. This CDR3 reads CASSLAQISTDTQYF. DNA for the CDR3: TGCGCCAGCAGCTTGGCCCAGATTAGCACAGATACGCAGTATTTT.

The V call is TRBV5-1, the J call TRBJ2-7; D is perhaps TRBD1 (6 bases). The germline V gene has CDR1 SGHRS and CDR2 YFSETQ. The CDR3 sequence is 13 residues long. Deletions cut 4 bases from V and 6 bases from J, with 14 bases between. The CDR3 reads CASSNLTGIEQYF. CDR3 DNA sequence: TGCGCCAGCAGCAACCTAACAGGGATCGAGCAGTACTTC.

The rearrangement links TRBV18 to TRBJ1-4; D unresolved. CDR3 size: 16 residues. Germline V gene lookup returns CDR1 KGHSH and CDR2 LQKENI. Deletions cut 6 bases from V and 4 bases from J, with 18 bases between. The CDR3 spells CASSRESLAGNEKLFF. DNA for the CDR3: TGTGCCAGCTCCCGAGAATCCCTCGCGGGTAATGAAAAACTGTTTTTT.

CDR3 DNA sequence: TGCAGCGTGGGACAGGGTCGGACTGAAGCTTTCTTT. The encoded protein is CSVGQGRTEAFF. The V and J genes are TRBV29-1 and TRBJ1-1; 9 nucleotides match TRBD1. J was trimmed by 5 bases and V by 6 bases; bases with no gene match: 4. Germline V gene lookup returns CDR1 SQVTM and CDR2 ANQGSEA. CDR3 length: 12 residues.

The chain carries TRBV24-1 and TRBJ2-7, with TRBD1 identical over 9 bases. V trimming: 5 bases; J trimming: 5 bases; junction bases outside the gene matches: 9. The CDR3 runs to 15 residues. Germline loops: CDR1 KGHDR, CDR2 SFDVKD. This CDR3 is CATSATGQGLHEQYF. CDR3 nucleotides: TGTGCCACCAGTGCTACGGGACAGGGCTTGCACGAGCAGTACTTC.

The chain couples TRBV12-3 or TRBV12-4 to TRBJ1-4, with D unclear. Between the trimmed V and J ends, which lost 6 bases and 3 bases, there was a span of 11 bases. The CDR3 has 14 residues. This CDR3 is CASSILGANEKLFF. The CDR3 DNA follows: TGTGCCAGCAGCATTCTCGGAGCTAATGAAAAACTGTTTTTT.

This clonotype occurred a few times. The gene calls are TRBV20-1 and TRBJ2-1, with TRBD2 as a possible D gene (5 bases). V was trimmed by 0 bases and J by 0 bases, leaving 12 bases between them. The CDR3 is made up of 16 amino acids. Germline V gives CDR1 DFQATT, CDR2 SNEGSKA (reference sequence). The CDR3 spells CSARDAQRSSYNEQFF. CDR3 nucleotides: TGCAGTGCTAGAGATGCCCAGCGGAGCTCCTACAATGAGCAGTTCTTC.

The chain combines TRBV15 with TRBJ2-7; the D gene could be TRBD1 or TRBD2 (5 bases each). The CDR3 contains 13 residues. V lost 5 bases and J 3 bases, leaving 11 bases between the germline ends. Germline V gene data show CDR1 as LNHNV and CDR2 as YYDKDF (reference sequence). Here the CDR3 reads CATSGRDHYEQYF. The CDR3, as DNA: TGTGCCACCAGCGGACGGGACCACTACGAGCAGTACTTC.